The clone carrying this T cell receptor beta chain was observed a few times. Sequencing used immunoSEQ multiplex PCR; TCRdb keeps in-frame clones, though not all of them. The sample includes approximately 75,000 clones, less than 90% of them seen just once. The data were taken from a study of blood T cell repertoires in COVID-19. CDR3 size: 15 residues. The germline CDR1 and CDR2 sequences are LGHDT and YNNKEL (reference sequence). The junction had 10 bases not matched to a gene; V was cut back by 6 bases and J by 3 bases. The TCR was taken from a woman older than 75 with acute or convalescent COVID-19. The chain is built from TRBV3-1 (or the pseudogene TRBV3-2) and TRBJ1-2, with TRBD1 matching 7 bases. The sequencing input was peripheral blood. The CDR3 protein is CASRPETGSYYGYTF. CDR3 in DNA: TGTGCCAGCAGACCTGAGACAGGGTCGTACTATGGCTACACCTTC.